A single sample gave rise to the 24 T cell receptor beta chains below, sequenced in a study of T cell clonality in common variable immunodeficiency. Measured with immunoSEQ multiplex PCR; TCRdb has only the in-frame clones, and not every one. The sample holds roughly 38,000 clones, and no clone turns up only once. Sequenced sample: peripheral blood mononuclear cells. The receptor source for this set is a person aged 18 to 75 in good health.

In its sample, this clone was seen many times. Read sequence stops 3 residues before the CDR3 end, and the germline J gene provides the missing end. The rearrangement joins TRBV7-9 to TRBJ1-2; no definite D call. Trimming took 1 base from V and 5 from J, leaving 8 bases between them. The CDR3 spans 13 residues. Germline CDR1 and CDR2: SEHNR and FQNEAQ (reference sequence). The part of the CDR3 DNA that was read is TGTGCCAGCAGCTTAGAAAGCGTATATGGC. Translated, it gives CASSLESVYG. The full CDR3 sequence reads CASSLESVYGYTF.

Ten or more counts support this clone. Sequencing ends 3 residues short of the CDR3 end; the germline J gene provides the rest. The chain couples TRBV5-1 to TRBJ2-1; 9 bases fit TRBD2. Per germline, CDR1 SGHRS and CDR2 YFSETQ. The CDR3 spans 16 residues. V shed 0 bases and J 5 bases; nucleotides not matched to a gene: 6. CDR3 DNA, as far as it was read: TGCGCCAGCAGCTTGGTCGTAGCGGGGGTAAACAATGAG. Its protein product is CASSLVVAGVNNE. The entire CDR3 protein is CASSLVVAGVNNEQFF.

This clone was found many times. The CDR3 is cut off 3 residues early in the read; its end comes from the germline J gene. The V and J genes are TRBV18 and TRBJ2-5; 8 nucleotides agree with TRBD1. The CDR3 length is 15 residues. V lost 2 bases to trimming and J lost 5 bases; unmatched junction nucleotides: 7. CDR1 KGHSH and CDR2 LQKENI come from the germline V gene. CDR3 DNA, as far as it was read: TGTGCCAGCTCACCAAAACAGGGGGTGAGGGAGACC. Translated, it gives CASSPKQGVRET. The full CDR3 protein reads CASSPKQGVRETQYF.

There are a few counts of this clone. The observed sequence ends 3 residues before the CDR3 terminus, with the missing tail filled in from the germline J gene. The chain employs TRBV5-4 and TRBJ2-7; 9 positions agree with TRBD2. CDR3 size: 15 residues. Germline V gene data show CDR1 as SGHNT and CDR2 as YYREEE (reference sequence). With V trimmed by 3 bases and J by 1 base, 5 bases remained unmatched. CDR3 DNA (partial): TGTGCCAGCAGCTACGGGACTAGCTATTCCTACGAG. Protein product: CASSYGTSYSYE. The entire CDR3 reads CASSYGTSYSYEQYF.

In this sample, this clone turned up many times. The read is 3 residues too short to cover the CDR3 end, so that end is filled in from the germline J gene. This chain connects TRBV7-6 to TRBJ2-1, with TRBD2 matching 8 bases. Looked up from germline, CDR1 is SGHVS and CDR2 is FNYEAQ. V lost 9 bases to trimming and J lost 7 bases; unmatched junction nucleotides: 11. The CDR3 has 14 residues. CDR3 amino acids: CASSLAGNTNEQFF. CDR3 bases read: TGTGCCAGTTCATTAGCGGGAAACACGAATGAG.

This clone has ten or more counts. The read comes to an end 3 residues before the CDR3 does, leaving the germline J gene to fill in the end. The chain joins TRBV3-1 (or the pseudogene TRBV3-2) to TRBJ2-1; 9 bases agree with TRBD2. The CDR3 is 18 residues long. J gave up 7 bases and V 1 base, and 14 bases lay outside the gene matches. Looked up from germline, CDR1 is LGHDT and CDR2 is YNNKEL (reference sequence). This chain's CDR3 is CASSQALAGVTGGNEQFF. CDR3 DNA, as far as it was read: TGTGCCAGCAGCCAAGCCTTAGCGGGAGTCACCGGGGGGAATGAG.

This clone was seen many times. The read gets to within 3 residues of the CDR3 end, and the germline J gene fills in the rest. The chain uses TRBV30 and TRBJ1-6; 7 bases map to TRBD1. CDR3 size: 13 residues. J was trimmed by 8 bases and V by 4 bases; bases with no gene match: 5. Germline loops: CDR1 GTSNPN, CDR2 SVGIG (reference sequence). The chain's CDR3 is CAWTHRGHSPLHF. CDR3 bases read: TGTGCCTGGACCCACAGGGGACATTCACCC.

This clone was seen only a few times. The missing CDR3 end, 3 residues past where the read stops, is filled in from the germline J gene. This sequence joins TRBV7-9 and TRBJ1-1, with D tentatively TRBD1 (5 bases). From germline, CDR1 is SEHNR and CDR2 FQNEAQ (reference sequence). This CDR3 has 15 amino acids. The CDR3 spells CASSLGALVRETAFF. CDR3 DNA, as far as it was read: TGTGCCAGCAGCTTAGGGGCGCTAGTCAGGGAGACC.

Concerning this clone itself: From the germline J gene comes the end of the CDR3, since the read stops 3 residues before it. The chain combines TRBV25-1 with TRBJ2-5, with D possibly matching TRBD1 (5 bases). This CDR3 spans 15 amino acids. Trimming removed 1 base from V and 5 bases from J, with 14 bases in between. CDR1 is MGHDK and CDR2 is SYGVNS in the germline V gene. CDR3 sequence reads: CASSEFLGAGETQYF. The covered CDR3 bases are TGTGCCAGCAGTGAATTTCTAGGGGCCGGTGAGACC.

This clone occurred many times. The CDR3 is cut off 3 residues early in the read; its end comes from the germline J gene. The chain links TRBV7-3 to TRBJ2-3, with 10 bases lining up with TRBD2. The CDR3 length is 15 residues. The J segment lost 4 bases and the V segment lost 4 bases, leaving 5 bases of the junction unmatched. Germline CDR1 and CDR2: SGHTA and FQGTGA. The covered CDR3 bases are TGTGCCAGCAGCTCTAGCGGGAGCTCTGCAGATACG. Protein: CASSSSGSSADT. The full CDR3 is CASSSSGSSADTQYF. The complete variable domain, with remaining parts taken from reference TRBV7-3 and TRBJ2-3, reads GAGVSQTPSNKVTEKGKYVELRCDPISGHTALYWYRQSLGQGPEFLIYFQGTGAADDSGLPNDRFFAVRPEGSVSTLKIQRTERGDSAVYLCASSSSGSSADTQYFGPGTRLTVL.

Ten or more counts support this clone. The read stops 3 residues short of the end of the CDR3; the missing end is completed from the germline J gene. This chain joins TRBV5-6 and TRBJ2-7; 7 bases are shared with TRBD2. The CDR3 spans 15 residues. V trimming: 0 bases; J trimming: 2 bases; junction bases outside the gene matches: 5. Germline V lookup: CDR1 SGHDT, CDR2 YYEEEE. CDR3 in amino acids: CASSLGGRRAYEQYF. Incomplete CDR3 DNA: TGTGCCAGCAGCTTGGGCGGGAGAAGGGCCTACGAG.

This clone was detected many times. Coverage ceases 3 residues before the CDR3 finishes, and the germline J gene fills in the end. This chain links TRBV7-9 with TRBJ1-2; D ambiguous. Germline CDR1 reads SEHNR; CDR2 reads FQNEAQ (reference sequence). The CDR3 runs to 15 residues. The V end lost 1 base, the J end lost 3 bases, and 12 bases lay between the germline ends. Incomplete CDR3 DNA: TGTGCCAGCAGCTTAGATGACTTAGCCTACTATGGC. This sequence encodes CASSLDDLAYYG. In full, the CDR3 reads CASSLDDLAYYGYTF.

This clone showed up many times. The read finishes 3 residues shy of the CDR3 end, and the germline J gene is used to complete it. This chain links TRBV19 with TRBJ1-5; D may be TRBD1 (5 bases). Germline loops: CDR1 LNHDA, CDR2 SQIVND (reference sequence). V lost 5 bases, J lost 6 bases, and 14 bases lay in between. The CDR3 totals 14 residues. Partial CDR3 DNA: TGTGCCAGTAGTTCACCTTATCAGGGTCAGCCC. Amino acids: CASSSPYQGQP. The full-length CDR3 reads as CASSSPYQGQPQHF. The full variable domain, rest sourced from reference TRBV19 and TRBJ1-5, is DGGITQSPKYLFRKEGQNVTLSCEQNLNHDAMYWYRQDPGQGLRLIYYSQIVNDFQKGDIAEGYSVSREKKESFPLTVTSAQKNPTAFYLCASSSPYQGQPQHFGDGTRLSIL.

The sequenced part of the CDR3 DNA is TGTGCCAGCAGCTTAGAAGTCGGTTACGAG. This gives the protein CASSLEVGYE. The CDR3, in full, reads CASSLEVGYEQYF. The genes are TRBV11-2 and TRBJ2-7; the D is unclear. The read gets to within 3 residues of the CDR3 end, and the germline J gene fills in the rest. Germline CDR1 and CDR2: SGHAT and FQNNGV. CDR3 length: 13 amino acids. Between the trimmed V and J ends, which lost 0 bases and 4 bases, there was a span of 7 bases.

This clone showed up many times. Read sequence stops 3 residues before the CDR3 end, and the germline J gene provides the missing end. The chain carries TRBV18 and TRBJ2-1, with 14 nucleotides matching TRBD2. This CDR3 is 15 amino acids long. Per germline, CDR1 KGHSH and CDR2 LQKENI. J gave up 8 bases and V 6 bases, and 6 bases lay outside the gene matches. CDR3 in amino acids: CASSEGLAGVYEQFF. CDR3 bases read: TGTGCCAGCTCGGAGGGACTAGCGGGAGTCTATGAG. The variable domain in full, completed from reference TRBV18 and TRBJ2-1, reads NAGVMQNPRHLVRRRGQEARLRCSPMKGHSHVYWYRQLPEEGLKFMVYLQKENIIDESGMPKERFSAEFPKEGPSILRIQQVVRGDSAAYFCASSEGLAGVYEQFFGPGTRLTVL.

This clone was seen repeatedly, ten times or more. The CDR3 end falls 3 residues outside the read, so it is completed with the germline J gene. The chain couples TRBV6-2 or TRBV6-3 to TRBJ2-6; the D gene is possibly TRBD2 (5 bases). CDR1 is MNHEY and CDR2 is SVGEGT in the germline V gene. V lost 10 bases and J lost 0, with 13 bases in between. The CDR3 covers 15 residues. CDR3 bases read: TGTGCCACCCACCCGGGGAGCTCTGGGGCCAACGTC. Translation: CATHPGSSGANV. From start to end, the CDR3 is CATHPGSSGANVLTF.

Many counts were recorded for this clone. The read gets to within 3 residues of the CDR3 end, and the germline J gene fills in the rest. The chain carries TRBV6-4 and TRBJ2-1; 12 bases align to TRBD2. Germline V gene sequence: CDR1 MRHNA, CDR2 SNTAGT. This CDR3 is built from 15 residues. V was clipped by 0 bases and J by 8 bases; unmatched bases: 2. CDR3 DNA (partial): TGTGCCAGCAGTGACTCGACTAGCGGGAGCTATGAG. Translating gives CASSDSTSGSYE. In full, the CDR3 reads CASSDSTSGSYEQFF.

This clone was observed at least ten times. The CDR3 end lies 3 residues beyond the end of the read and is filled in from the germline J gene. The chain combines TRBV5-5 with TRBJ2-2; maybe TRBD2 (6 bases). Germline V gene data show CDR1 as SGHKS and CDR2 as YYEKEE (reference sequence). The CDR3 covers 15 residues. Between the trimmed V and J ends, which lost 1 base and 6 bases, there was a span of 13 bases. CDR3 bases read: TGTGCCAGCAGCTTGAGGCAGGGAGGTGCCGGGGAG. Translation: CASSLRQGGAGE. The CDR3 in full is CASSLRQGGAGELFF.

At least ten counts were recorded for this clone. From the germline J gene comes the end of the CDR3, since the read stops 3 residues before it. This chain uses TRBV5-4 with TRBJ1-1; 10 bases line up with TRBD1. With V trimmed by 4 bases and J by 5 bases, 8 bases remained unmatched. Germline-derived CDR1 and CDR2 are SGHNT and YYREEE (reference sequence). This CDR3 spans 15 amino acids. CDR3 loop: CASSPRQGAGTEAFF. Incomplete CDR3 DNA: TGTGCCAGCAGCCCGAGACAGGGGGCGGGTACTGAA.

As regards this clone: The read ends 3 residues early relative to the CDR3; the germline J gene fills the gap. The genes are TRBV19 and TRBJ2-2, with 8 bases aligning to TRBD1. The CDR3 has 15 residues. Germline values: CDR1 LNHDA, CDR2 SQIVND (reference sequence). The CDR3 sequence: CASSPRTGLGEKLFF. The DNA read from the CDR3 is TGTGCCAGTAGTCCTCGGACAGGGCTTGGTGAAAAG.

This clone was detected ten times or more. CDR3 in amino acids: CASSLSSRAHEQYF. The part of the CDR3 DNA that was read is TGTGCCAGCAGCTTAAGTTCCAGGGCCCACGAG. The genes are TRBV7-6 and TRBJ2-7; a possible D gene is TRBD1 (5 bases). The observed sequence ends 3 residues before the CDR3 terminus, with the missing tail filled in from the germline J gene. This CDR3 has 14 amino acids. Trimming left V 2 bases short and J 5 bases short, with 13 bases between. Germline CDR1 SGHVS, CDR2 FNYEAQ.

This clone was counted ten times or more. CDR3 DNA, as far as it was read: TGCGCCAGCAGCTTGGGGCCGAGTGGGACATCCTACGAG. Its translation is CASSLGPSGTSYE. The entire CDR3 protein is CASSLGPSGTSYEQYF. The J gene is TRBJ2-7, the V gene TRBV5-1; D possibly corresponds to TRBD1 (6 bases). The observed sequence ends 3 residues before the CDR3 terminus, with the missing tail filled in from the germline J gene. Germline V gives CDR1 SGHRS, CDR2 YFSETQ. There are 16 residues in the CDR3. The V end lost 0 bases, the J end lost 1 base, and 14 bases lay between the germline ends.

This clone showed up many times. The CDR3 goes on 3 residues after the read ends, and that part is filled in from the germline J gene. The chain employs TRBV5-4 and TRBJ1-5; the D gene is possibly TRBD1 (5 bases). CDR3 length: 13 residues. V lost 5 bases and J lost 3, with 9 bases in between. Germline assignment: CDR1 SGHNT and CDR2 YYREEE (reference sequence). CDR3 amino acids: CASRPGPNQPQHF. The part of the CDR3 DNA that was read is TGTGCCAGCAGGCCAGGGCCCAATCAGCCC. The entire variable domain, with the rest obtained from reference TRBV5-4 and TRBJ1-5, is as follows: ETGVTQSPTHLIKTRGQQVTLRCSSQSGHNTVSWYQQALGQGPQFIFQYYREEENGRGNFPPRFSGLQFPNYSSELNVNALELDDSALYLCASRPGPNQPQHFGDGTRLSIL.

As concerns this clone: The observed sequence ends 3 residues before the CDR3 terminus, with the missing tail filled in from the germline J gene. The chain joins TRBV10-2 to TRBJ2-7, with a possible D match to TRBD1 (5 bases). The CDR3 length is 13 residues. Germline V gene data show CDR1 as WSHSY and CDR2 as SAAADI. Trimming shortened V by 3 bases and J by 6 bases, and 12 bases separated the two germline ends. The covered CDR3 bases are TGCGCCAGCAGTGAAGGCAGGGCAACCGAG. Translated, it gives CASSEGRATE. The full CDR3 sequence reads CASSEGRATEQYF.